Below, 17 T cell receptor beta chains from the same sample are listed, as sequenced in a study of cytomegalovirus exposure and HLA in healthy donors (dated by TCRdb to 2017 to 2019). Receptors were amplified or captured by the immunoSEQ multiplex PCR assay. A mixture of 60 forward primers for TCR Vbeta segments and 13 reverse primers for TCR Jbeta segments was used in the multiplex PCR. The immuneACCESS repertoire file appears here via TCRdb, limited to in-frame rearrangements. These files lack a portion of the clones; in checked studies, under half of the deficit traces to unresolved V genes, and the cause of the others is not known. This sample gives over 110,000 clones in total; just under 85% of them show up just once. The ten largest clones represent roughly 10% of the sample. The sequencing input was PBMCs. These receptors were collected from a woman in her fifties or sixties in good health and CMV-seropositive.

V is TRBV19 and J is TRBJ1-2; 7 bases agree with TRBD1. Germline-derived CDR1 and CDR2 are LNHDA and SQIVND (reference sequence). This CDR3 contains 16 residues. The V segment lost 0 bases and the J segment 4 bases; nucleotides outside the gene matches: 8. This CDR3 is CASSIDMNRGSYGYTF. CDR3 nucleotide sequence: TGTGCCAGTAGTATAGATATGAACAGGGGCAGCTATGGCTACACCTTC.

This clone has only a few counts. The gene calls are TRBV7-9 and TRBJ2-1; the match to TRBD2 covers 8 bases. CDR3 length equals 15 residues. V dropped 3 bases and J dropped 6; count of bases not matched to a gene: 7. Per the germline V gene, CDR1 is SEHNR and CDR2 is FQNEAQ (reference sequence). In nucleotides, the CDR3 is TGTGCCAGCAGCTTCGGGGGGGGGAGGGCCAATGAGCAGTTCTTC. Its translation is CASSFGGGRANEQFF.

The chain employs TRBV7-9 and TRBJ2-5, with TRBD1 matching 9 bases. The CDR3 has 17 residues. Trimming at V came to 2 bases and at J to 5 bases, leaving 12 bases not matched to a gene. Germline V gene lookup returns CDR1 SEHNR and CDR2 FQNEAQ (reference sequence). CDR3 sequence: CASSLRPGQGLGETQYF. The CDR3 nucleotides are TGTGCCAGCAGCTTACGGCCGGGACAGGGTCTGGGGGAGACCCAGTACTTC.

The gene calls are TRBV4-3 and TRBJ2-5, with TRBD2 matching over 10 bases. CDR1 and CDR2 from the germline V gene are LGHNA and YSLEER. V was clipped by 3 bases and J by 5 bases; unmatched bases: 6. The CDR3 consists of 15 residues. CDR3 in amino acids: CASSHGLAEVETQYF. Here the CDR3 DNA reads TGCGCCAGCAGCCATGGACTAGCGGAGGTGGAGACCCAGTACTTC.

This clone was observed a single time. The CDR3, as DNA: TGTGCCAGCAGCTTGCTGGGCCCGAACACCGGGGAGCTGTTTTTT. It is translated as CASSLLGPNTGELFF. This chain links TRBV5-8 with TRBJ2-2; D not resolved. The V end lost 1 base, the J end lost 0 bases, and 7 bases lay between the germline ends. The CDR3 consists of 15 residues. Germline V lookup: CDR1 SGHTS, CDR2 YDEGEE.

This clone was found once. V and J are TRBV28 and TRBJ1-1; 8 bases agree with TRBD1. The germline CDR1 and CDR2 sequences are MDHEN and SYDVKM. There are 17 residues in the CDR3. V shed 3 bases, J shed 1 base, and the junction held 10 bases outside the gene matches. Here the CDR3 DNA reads TGTGCCAGCAGTTTTGAGGTTGTTGGACAGGGGAACACTGAAGCTTTCTTT. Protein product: CASSFEVVGQGNTEAFF.

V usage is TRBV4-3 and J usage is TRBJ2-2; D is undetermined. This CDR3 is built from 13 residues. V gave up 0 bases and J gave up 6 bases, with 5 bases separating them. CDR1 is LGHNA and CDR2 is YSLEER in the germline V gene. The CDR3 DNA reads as TGCGCCAGCAGCCAAGAGGCTTCCGGGGAGCTGTTTTTT. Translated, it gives CASSQEASGELFF.

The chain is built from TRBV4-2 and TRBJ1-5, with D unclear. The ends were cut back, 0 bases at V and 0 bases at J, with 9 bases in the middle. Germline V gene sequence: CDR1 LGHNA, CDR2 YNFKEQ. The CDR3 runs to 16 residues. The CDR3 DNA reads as TGTGCCAGCAGCCAAGATCCCAGGAATAGCAATCAGCCCCAGCATTTT. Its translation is CASSQDPRNSNQPQHF.

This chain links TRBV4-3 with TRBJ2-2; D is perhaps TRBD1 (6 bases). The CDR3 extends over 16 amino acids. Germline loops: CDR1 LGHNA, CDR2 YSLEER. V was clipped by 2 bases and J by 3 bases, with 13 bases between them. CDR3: CASSQRSGADTGELFF. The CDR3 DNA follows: TGCGCCAGCAGCCAAAGGTCAGGGGCGGACACCGGGGAGCTGTTTTTT.

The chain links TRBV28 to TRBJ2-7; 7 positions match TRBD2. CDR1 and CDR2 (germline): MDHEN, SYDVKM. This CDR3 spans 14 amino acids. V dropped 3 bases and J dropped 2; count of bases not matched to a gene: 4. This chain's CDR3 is CASSFSREPYEQYF. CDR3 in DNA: TGTGCCAGCAGTTTCTCGCGGGAGCCCTACGAGCAGTACTTC.

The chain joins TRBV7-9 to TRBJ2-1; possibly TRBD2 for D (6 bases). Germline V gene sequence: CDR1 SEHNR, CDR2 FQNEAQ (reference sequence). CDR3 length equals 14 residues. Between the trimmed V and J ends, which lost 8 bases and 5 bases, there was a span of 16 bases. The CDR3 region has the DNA TGTGCCAGCGGGGGGACGGGGGTGGACAATGAGCAGTTCTTC. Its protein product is CASGGTGVDNEQFF.

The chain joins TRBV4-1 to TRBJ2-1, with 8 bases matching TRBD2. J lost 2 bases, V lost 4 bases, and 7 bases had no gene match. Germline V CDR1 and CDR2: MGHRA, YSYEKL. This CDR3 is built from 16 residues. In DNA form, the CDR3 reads TGCGCCAGCAGCCGCGGGGGGAGGGGGGCCTACAATGAGCAGTTCTTC. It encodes CASSRGGRGAYNEQFF.

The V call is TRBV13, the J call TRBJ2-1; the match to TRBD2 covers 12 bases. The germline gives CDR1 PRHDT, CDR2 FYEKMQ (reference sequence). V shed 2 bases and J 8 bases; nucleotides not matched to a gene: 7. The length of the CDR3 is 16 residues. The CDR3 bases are TGTGCCAGCAGCTTACAGGGACTAGCGGGTGGGCATGAGCAGTTCTTC. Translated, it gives CASSLQGLAGGHEQFF.

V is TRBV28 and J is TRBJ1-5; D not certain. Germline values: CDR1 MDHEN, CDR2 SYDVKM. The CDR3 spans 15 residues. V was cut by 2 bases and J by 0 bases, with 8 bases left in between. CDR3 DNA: TGTGCCAGCAGTTTACCGGGTGGTAGCAATCAGCCCCAGCATTTT. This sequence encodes CASSLPGGSNQPQHF.

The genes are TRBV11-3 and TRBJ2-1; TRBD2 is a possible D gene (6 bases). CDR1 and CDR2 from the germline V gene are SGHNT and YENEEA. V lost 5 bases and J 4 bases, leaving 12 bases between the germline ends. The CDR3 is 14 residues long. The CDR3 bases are TGTGCCAGCAGCATAGGTGCGGGATACAATGAGCAGTTCTTC. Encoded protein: CASSIGAGYNEQFF.

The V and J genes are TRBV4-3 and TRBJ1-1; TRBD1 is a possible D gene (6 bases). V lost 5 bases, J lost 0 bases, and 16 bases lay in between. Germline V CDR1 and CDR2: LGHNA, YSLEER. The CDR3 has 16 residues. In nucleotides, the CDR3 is TGCGCCAGCAGCTATATATGGACAGAGTTGAACACTGAAGCTTTCTTT. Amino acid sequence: CASSYIWTELNTEAFF.

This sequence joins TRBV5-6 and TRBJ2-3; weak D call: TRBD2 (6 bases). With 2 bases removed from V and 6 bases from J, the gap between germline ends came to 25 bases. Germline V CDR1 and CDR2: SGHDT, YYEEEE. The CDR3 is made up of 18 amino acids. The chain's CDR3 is CASSFMTRGSPRGDTQYF. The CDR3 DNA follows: TGTGCCAGCAGCTTCATGACTAGAGGCTCGCCCCGAGGGGATACGCAGTATTTT. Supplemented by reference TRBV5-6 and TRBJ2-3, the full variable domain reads DAGVTQSPTHLIKTRGQQVTLRCSPKSGHDTVSWYQQALGQGPQFIFQYYEEEERQRGNFPDRFSGHQFPNYSSELNVNALLLGDSALYLCASSFMTRGSPRGDTQYFGPGTRLTVL.